These 16 T cell receptor beta chains came from one sample sequenced in a study of OX40 agonist ivuxolimab in advanced cancers. Profiled with immunoSEQ multiplex PCR; TCRdb holds only in-frame clones, not every one. The sample holds 70,000 or so clones, about 90% seen once. Here the sequenced sample was CD4+ or CD8+ T cells sorted from blood, taken in a trial of the OX40 agonist ivuxolimab. These receptors all stem from an adult with an advanced solid tumor such as melanoma, head and neck, liver or kidney cancer.

This chain joins TRBV27 and TRBJ2-7; D unclear. Germline CDR1 is MNHEY and CDR2 is SMNVEV (reference sequence). The germline V and J ends were trimmed by 6 bases and 0 bases, with 18 bases remaining between them. CDR3 length: 16 amino acids. CDR3 loop: CASSPLGRTSSYEQYF. The CDR3 coding sequence is TGTGCCAGCAGCCCCCTTGGGCGGACGAGCTCCTACGAGCAGTACTTC.

The V and J genes are TRBV6-5 and TRBJ2-1; the match to TRBD2 covers 11 bases. CDR1 is MNHEY, CDR2 SVGAGI, per germline. The CDR3 covers 15 residues. Trimming at V came to 5 bases and at J to 4 bases, leaving 4 bases not matched to a gene. CDR3 sequence reads: CASSILAGGYNEQFF. The DNA of the CDR3 is TGTGCCAGCAGTATCCTAGCGGGAGGTTACAATGAGCAGTTCTTC.

V gene TRBV4-1 combines with J gene TRBJ1-5; TRBD1 might be the D (5 bases). The germline V gene encodes CDR1 MGHRA and CDR2 YSYEKL. Trimming stripped 0 bases from V and 7 bases from J, with 13 bases between. The CDR3 is 15 amino acids. This CDR3 reads CASSQDSGKGQPQHF. For the CDR3, the DNA is TGCGCCAGCAGCCAAGATTCGGGGAAGGGGCAGCCCCAGCATTTT.

The genes are TRBV11-2 and TRBJ2-2; D unresolved. In germline, CDR1 is SGHAT, CDR2 FQNNGV. The V and J ends lost 5 bases and 2 bases respectively, with 9 bases between them. The length of the CDR3 is 14 residues. CDR3 nucleotide sequence: TGTGCCAGCAGCCGCGGATCTAACACCGGGGAGCTGTTTTTT. This translates into CASSRGSNTGELFF.

The gene calls are TRBV29-1 and TRBJ2-1; D uncertain. The germline V gene has CDR1 SQVTM and CDR2 ANQGSEA. Trimming left V 7 bases short and J 5 bases short, with 15 bases between. CDR3 length equals 13 residues. The CDR3 DNA follows: TGCAGCGGCCTCGGACCTCTGCACAATGAGCAGTTCTTC. The encoded protein is CSGLGPLHNEQFF.

This chain connects TRBV2 to TRBJ2-7, with 8 bases matching TRBD1. V lost 11 bases, J lost 0 bases, and 3 bases stayed unmatched. CDR1 SNHLY and CDR2 FYNNEI come from the germline V gene. The CDR3 is made up of 12 amino acids. CDR3 DNA: TGTGCCTCGGGACAGGCCTCCTACGAGCAGTACTTC. This translates into CASGQASYEQYF.

The CDR3 reads CASAKGSSTEAFF. The CDR3 bases are TGTGCCAGCGCGAAGGGTAGTAGCACTGAAGCTTTCTTT. The J gene is TRBJ1-1, the V gene TRBV7-3; no reliable D call. Trimming stripped 8 bases from V and 4 bases from J, with 14 bases between. The CDR3 sequence is 13 residues long. The germline V gene has CDR1 SGHTA and CDR2 FQGTGA.

CDR3 DNA sequence: TGCGCCAGCAGCTTCCGAGCAGTTATGGATGGCTACACCTTC. Its protein is CASSFRAVMDGYTF. The chain links TRBV5-1 to TRBJ1-2; no definite D call. Germline V gives CDR1 SGHRS, CDR2 YFSETQ. The CDR3 covers 14 residues. With 2 bases removed from V and 6 bases from J, the gap between germline ends came to 14 bases.

The chain couples TRBV28 to TRBJ1-1; D gene unclear. V was shortened by 8 bases and J by 4 bases, with 11 bases between the two germline ends. CDR3 length equals 12 residues. Germline V gene data show CDR1 as MDHEN and CDR2 as SYDVKM. CDR3 in amino acids: CASARWATEAFF. The CDR3, as DNA: TGTGCCAGCGCTAGGTGGGCCACTGAAGCTTTCTTT.

The table lists this clone with a few counts. The chain links TRBV29-1 to TRBJ1-1; 7 positions agree with TRBD1. The CDR3 extends over 14 amino acids. V shed 6 bases, J shed 2 bases, and the junction held 9 bases outside the gene matches. Germline assignment: CDR1 SQVTM and CDR2 ANQGSEA. Here the CDR3 reads CSVEQTGINTEAFF. DNA for the CDR3: TGCAGCGTAGAACAGACAGGGATTAACACTGAAGCTTTCTTT.

This clone was observed a single time. The chain carries TRBV6-5 and TRBJ2-1, with TRBD2 identical over 13 bases. Germline V CDR1 and CDR2: MNHEY, SVGAGI. This CDR3 is 15 amino acids long. J gave up 5 bases and V 4 bases, and 2 bases lay outside the gene matches. DNA for the CDR3: TGTGCCAGCAGTTCGGGACTAGCGGGAAACAATGAGCAGTTCTTC. Protein sequence: CASSSGLAGNNEQFF.

In this sample, this clone turned up once. This chain links TRBV5-6 with TRBJ2-2, with 14 bases lining up with TRBD2. The CDR3 totals 16 residues. J lost 3 bases, V lost 7 bases, and 5 bases had no gene match. The germline gives CDR1 SGHDT, CDR2 YYEEEE. CDR3 sequence reads: CASGTSGRTDTGELFF. The CDR3 nucleotides are TGTGCCAGCGGGACTAGCGGGAGAACCGACACCGGGGAGCTGTTTTTT.

The CDR3 sequence: CASSQATPSGNTIYF. The CDR3 DNA is TGTGCCAGCAGCCAAGCTACGCCGTCTGGAAACACCATATATTTT. V gene TRBV4-2 combines with J gene TRBJ1-3; D not certain. With 1 base removed from V and 1 base from J, the gap between germline ends came to 8 bases. Per germline, CDR1 LGHNA and CDR2 YNFKEQ. The CDR3 sequence is 15 residues long.

The chain employs TRBV28 and TRBJ1-6; D uncertain. V was trimmed by 8 bases and J by 1 base, leaving 12 bases between them. Germline lookup yields CDR1 MDHEN and CDR2 SYDVKM. The CDR3 totals 15 residues. This CDR3 reads CASVEQWSYNSPLHF. CDR3 nucleotide sequence: TGTGCCAGCGTCGAGCAGTGGTCCTATAATTCACCCCTCCACTTT.

The rearrangement links TRBV5-1 to TRBJ2-1, with 8 bases aligning to TRBD2. The CDR3 length is 16 residues. The germline V gene encodes CDR1 SGHRS and CDR2 YFSETQ. The trim removed 0 bases at V and 7 bases at J, leaving 9 bases unmatched. CDR3 nucleotide sequence: TGCGCCAGCAGCTTGGAGCCCGGGGGGGCCGCGAATGAGCAGTTCTTC. This gives the protein CASSLEPGGAANEQFF.

This rearrangement joins TRBV13 to TRBJ2-5; D gene ambiguous. The CDR3 runs to 13 residues. V gave up 2 bases and J gave up 2 bases, with 6 bases separating them. Germline loops: CDR1 PRHDT, CDR2 FYEKMQ (reference sequence). CDR3 in DNA: TGTGCCAGCAGCTTAAAGGTACAAGAGACCCAGTACTTC. It is translated as CASSLKVQETQYF.